The rows below give T cell receptor beta chains drawn from one sample of a study of T cells in Graves' hyperthyroidism and ophthalmopathy. MiXCR was run by TCRdb on the multiplex PCR reads, yielding one entry per CDR3 protein. Seen here are around 620,000 distinct CDR3 sequences, around 42% observed once, and the top ten hold over 15%. Sequenced sample: peripheral blood or thyroid tissue (not recorded which). These receptors originate from an adult woman with Graves' disease, either hyperthyroidism or ophthalmopathy (not recorded which). Each CDR3 is given with its conserved first and last residue. The order of the fields is D gene, CDR3 length, J gene, V gene, clone size, CDR3 DNA, CDR3 protein. The D gene is left open where the match is weak. Where a row states a size, it is once, few, many or the class of an expanded clone; other rows omit it.

>-|14|TRBJ1-1|TRBV7-9|many
TGTGCCAGCAGCTTATGGGGAAGTAGCACTGAAGCTTTCTTT
CASSLWGSSTEAFF
>TRBD1|13|TRBJ2-3|TRBV20-1|few
TGCAGTGCCCGCCCGGGACAGGTGGATACGCAGTATTTT
CSARPGQVDTQYF
>-|17|TRBJ1-5|TRBV7-2|-
TGTGCCAGCAGCTTACGACCTGGCGGGAATAGCAATCAGCCCCAGCATTTT
CASSLRPGGNSNQPQHF
>-|15|TRBJ1-2|TRBV5-1|many
TGCGCCAGCAGCTTGGTGGACAGCCGTATCGATGGCTACACCTTC
CASSLVDSRIDGYTF
>TRBD1|13|TRBJ1-3|TRBV5-1|-
TGCGCCAGCCTACCCGGGACAGGGAACACCATATATTTT
CASLPGTGNTIYF
>TRBD1|14|TRBJ1-4|TRBV5-4|-
TGTGCCAGCAGCATAAGGACAGGGAGTGAAAAACTGTTTTTT
CASSIRTGSEKLFF
>TRBD1|14|TRBJ1-1|TRBV10-3|-
TGTGCCATCAGCGAGGGACAGGGGAACACTGAAGCTTTCTTT
CAISEGQGNTEAFF
>-|14|TRBJ2-7|TRBV7-9|once
TGTGCCAGCAGCTTAGTGTACAGGGAGGGCGAGCAGTACTTC
CASSLVYREGEQYF
>TRBD1|15|TRBJ1-5|TRBV5-1|-
TGCGCCAGCAGGTGGACAGGGGAGAGCAATCAGCCCCAGCATTTT
CASRWTGESNQPQHF
>TRBD1|15|TRBJ1-6|TRBV7-8|-
TGTGCCAGCAGCCCTAGTGGACAGGGTTATTCACCCCTCCACTTT
CASSPSGQGYSPLHF
>-|15|TRBJ1-3|TRBV10-3|many
TGTGCCATCAGTGTTTTGTTGGGCAGTGGAAACACCATATATTTT
CAISVLLGSGNTIYF
>TRBD1|15|TRBJ2-1|TRBV10-3|few
TGTGCCACCGCCGTGCTGGGACAGGGTTACAATGAGCAGTTCTTC
CATAVLGQGYNEQFF
>-|13|TRBJ2-5|TRBV5-1|many
TGCGCCAGCAGCACCGTACCTAGAGAGACCCAGTACTTC
CASSTVPRETQYF
>-|14|TRBJ1-3|TRBV20-1|many
TGCAGTGCTAGAGAAGGGGGAGTGAGAAACACCATATATTTT
CSAREGGVRNTIYF
>-|15|TRBJ2-7|TRBV27|many
TGTGCCAGCAGTCCGAGCCGCTGGGGGTCCTACGAGCAGTACTTC
CASSPSRWGSYEQYF
>-|12|TRBJ1-1|TRBV2|many
TGTGCCAGCAGAATGGGGGACACTGAAGCTTTCTTT
CASRMGDTEAFF
>TRBD2|13|TRBJ2-1|TRBV11-1|-
TGTGCCACCAGTTACGGCGGGAGGAATGAGCAGTTCTTC
CATSYGGRNEQFF
>TRBD1|15|TRBJ2-5|TRBV10-3|-
TGTGCCATCTCAGGACAGGGGGAAAACCAAGAGACCCAGTACTTC
CAISGQGENQETQYF
>-|15|TRBJ2-2|TRBV14|few
TGTGCCAGCAGCCGGTACAGGGTAACGGCCGGGGAGCTGTTTTTT
CASSRYRVTAGELFF
>-|16|TRBJ2-6|TRBV7-9|many
TGTGCCAGCAGCTTCGGGATGACCTCTGGGGCCAACGTCCTGACTTTC
CASSFGMTSGANVLTF
>-|15|TRBJ1-5|TRBV5-6|many
TGTGCCAGCAGCTTATCGGGGGATGGCAATCAGCCCCAGCATTTT
CASSLSGDGNQPQHF
>-|12|TRBJ1-5|TRBV24-1|-
TGTGCTAGACTCTCGGGCAATCAGCCCCAGCATTTT
CARLSGNQPQHF
>TRBD1|17|TRBJ1-5|TRBV6-1|-
TGTGCCAGCAGTGAAGGGACAGGGAGGACGGGAAATCAGCCCCAGCATTTT
CASSEGTGRTGNQPQHF
>-|13|TRBJ2-7|TRBV2|-
TGTGCCAGCAGCCAGTTTAACAACTACGAGCAGTACTTC
CASSQFNNYEQYF
>TRBD1|13|TRBJ2-5|TRBV24-1|-
TGTGCCACCAGTCAAGGGACAGAGGAGAGCCAGTACTTC
CATSQGTEESQYF
>-|15|TRBJ1-5|TRBV20-1|many
TGCAGTGCTTCCCCGGACAGAGGCTACAATCAGCCCCAGCATTTT
CSASPDRGYNQPQHF
>-|14|TRBJ2-6|TRBV2|few
TGTGCCAGCAGTGACCGGACCGGGGCCAACGTCCTGACTTTC
CASSDRTGANVLTF
>-|16|TRBJ2-2|TRBV6-5|many
TGTGCCAGCAGTTACTCGGACATTACGAACACCGGGGAGCTGTTTTTT
CASSYSDITNTGELFF
>TRBD1|17|TRBJ2-7|TRBV5-1|-
TGCGCCAGCAGCTTGCTTTGGGGGGCAGGGGGCCTCTACGAGCAGTACTTC
CASSLLWGAGGLYEQYF
>-|13|TRBJ1-1|TRBV6-5|-
TGTGCCAGCAGCCCGGCGGGGGGCTGGTTGGCTTTCTTT
CASSPAGGWLAFF
>-|17|TRBJ1-4|TRBV7-9|-
TGTGCCAGCAGCTTAGGCAGTGTTTCGGGAGCTAATGAAAAACTGTTTTTT
CASSLGSVSGANEKLFF
>TRBD2|22|TRBJ2-6|TRBV7-8|-
TGTGCCAGCAGCCGCCGACTAGCGGCAGACCAAGGGGGGAGCTCTGGGGCCAACGTCCTGACTTTC
CASSRRLAADQGGSSGANVLTF
>-|14|TRBJ1-6|TRBV5-5|-
TGTGCCAGCAGGGAGGGGGAGAATAATTCACCCCTCCACTTT
CASREGENNSPLHF
>-|13|TRBJ2-2|TRBV6-1|many
TGTGCCAGCAGGGACCTAGGTGTCGGGGAGCTGTTTTTT
CASRDLGVGELFF
>-|15|TRBJ2-2|TRBV10-3|once
TGTGCCATCAGTGAGGAGGGGTTAAACACCGGGGAGCTGTTTTTT
CAISEEGLNTGELFF
>-|13|TRBJ1-6|TRBV4-1|many
TGCGCCAGCAGCCAAGACCCCGGTTCACCCCTCCACTTT
CASSQDPGSPLHF
>TRBD2|19|TRBJ2-2|TRBV19|many
TGTGCCAGTAGTATGGAGTTGAGTAGCGGGAGCGGGAGCACCGGGGAGCTGTTTTTT
CASSMELSSGSGSTGELFF
>-|13|TRBJ1-1|TRBV5-1|many
TGCGCCAGCAGCTTGTTGGGGGCCACTGAAGCTTTCTTT
CASSLLGATEAFF
>-|15|TRBJ2-7|TRBV15|-
TGTGTCACCAGCAGAGATGGGGGGCCGGCCGATGAGCAGTACTTC
CVTSRDGGPADEQYF
>-|13|TRBJ2-1|TRBV24-1|-
TGTGCCACCAGTGCCCTGGACAGACCTGAGCAGTTCTTC
CATSALDRPEQFF
>TRBD2|15|TRBJ2-5|TRBV7-8|medium-sized
TGTGCCAGCAGCTTAGCTGGAGCGGGAGAGGCTACCCAGTACTTC
CASSLAGAGEATQYF
>TRBD2|15|TRBJ2-7|TRBV29-1|-
TGCAGCGTTGAAGATCCGCGGGAGTCATCCTACGAGCAGTACTTC
CSVEDPRESSYEQYF
>TRBD2|14|TRBJ2-5|TRBV2|-
TGTGCCAGCAGCGGGGGAGGGTTCTACGAGACCCAGTACTTC
CASSGGGFYETQYF
>TRBD2|16|TRBJ2-7|TRBV7-9|many
TGTGCCAGCAGCTTCCCCTATAGCGGGAGGAATTACGAGCAGTACTTC
CASSFPYSGRNYEQYF
>-|15|TRBJ2-7|TRBV28|-
TGTGCCAGCAGTTTTTGGGGGAGACCCTCCTACGAGCAGTACTTC
CASSFWGRPSYEQYF
>TRBD1|15|TRBJ1-2|TRBV2|-
TGTGCCAGCAGCGGTGACAGGGGCGAGCTCGGTGGCTACACCTTC
CASSGDRGELGGYTF
>-|13|TRBJ2-7|TRBV13|many
TGTGCCAGCAGCTTAGGCCGCCAGTACGAGCAGTACTTC
CASSLGRQYEQYF
>-|16|TRBJ1-3|TRBV6-6|many
TGTGCCAGCAGTTACCAAAGACAGATCTCTGGAAACACCATATATTTT
CASSYQRQISGNTIYF
>TRBD1|10|TRBJ1-5|TRBV20-1|-
TGCAGTGCTTCACCCCGGGACAGACATTTT
CSASPRDRHF
>TRBD2|18|TRBJ2-5|TRBV9|many
TGTGCCAGCAGCGTAGAAGGCCTAGCGGGAGGGGGAGGCGAGACCCAGTACTTC
CASSVEGLAGGGGETQYF
>TRBD1|13|TRBJ1-2|TRBV3-1|many
TGTGCCAGCAGCCGGTGGACAGGGGTGAGCTACACCTTC
CASSRWTGVSYTF
>-|16|TRBJ1-5|TRBV15|-
TGTGCCACCGCGGGGGGAAGCCAATCGGCGGATCAGCCCCAGCATTTT
CATAGGSQSADQPQHF
>-|15|TRBJ1-5|TRBV4-1|many
TGCGCCAGCAGCCAAGCCGGACGGAGCAATCAGCCCCAGCATTTT
CASSQAGRSNQPQHF